This entry concerns a single T cell receptor (beta chain). Its cognate antigen is unknown. The diagnostic basis comprised clinical symptoms, serum thyroxine and TRAb, thyroid ultrasound and orbital computed tomography. RNA transcripts served as the template for amplifying TCR beta CDR3 regions. HTBI primers drove first-round RT-PCR of the TCR CDR3. Each CDR3 protein gets one entry after TCRdb re-called the multiplex PCR reads with MiXCR. The sample yields a few hundred thousand distinct CDR3 sequences, roughly an eighth seen once. This entry belongs to a study of T cells in Graves' hyperthyroidism and ophthalmopathy. Overall study results and limits: Onset of ophthalmopathy came a median 6.5 months after the model predicted it.

Trimming cost V 0 bases and J 4 bases, with 10 bases left between them. Germline-derived CDR1 and CDR2 are MNHNS and SASEGT. The CDR3 consists of 15 residues. The clonotype was recovered from a woman under 30 with Graves' hyperthyroidism. The V and J genes are TRBV6-1 and TRBJ1-5; tentative D call: TRBD1 (6 bases). Source material: blood. CDR3 in amino acids: CASSEARTANQPQHF. CDR3 coding DNA: TGTGCCAGCAGTGAAGCGCGGACAGCAAATCAGCCCCAGCATTTT.